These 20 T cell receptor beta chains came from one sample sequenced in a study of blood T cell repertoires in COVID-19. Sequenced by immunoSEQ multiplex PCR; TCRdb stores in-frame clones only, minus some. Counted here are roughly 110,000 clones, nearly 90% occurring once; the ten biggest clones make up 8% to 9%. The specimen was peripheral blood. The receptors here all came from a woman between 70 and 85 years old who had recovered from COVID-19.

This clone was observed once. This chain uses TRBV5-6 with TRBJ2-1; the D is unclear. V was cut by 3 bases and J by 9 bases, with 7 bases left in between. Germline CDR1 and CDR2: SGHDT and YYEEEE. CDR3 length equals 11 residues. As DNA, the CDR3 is TGTGCCAGCAGCTCAACTGGTGAGCAGTTCTTC. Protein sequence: CASSSTGEQFF.

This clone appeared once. The CDR3 region is CASTETGLVYGYTF. The CDR3 nucleotides are TGTGCCAGTACCGAGACAGGGTTGGTCTATGGCTACACCTTC. The chain combines TRBV19 with TRBJ1-2; TRBD1 aligns across 7 bases. J lost 4 bases, V lost 7 bases, and 9 bases had no gene match. The CDR3 sequence is 14 residues long. From germline, CDR1 is LNHDA and CDR2 SQIVND (reference sequence). Full variable domain (missing parts from reference TRBV19 and TRBJ1-2): DGGITQSPKYLFRKEGQNVTLSCEQNLNHDAMYWYRQDPGQGLRLIYYSQIVNDFQKGDIAEGYSVSREKKESFPLTVTSAQKNPTAFYLCASTETGLVYGYTFGSGTRLTVV.

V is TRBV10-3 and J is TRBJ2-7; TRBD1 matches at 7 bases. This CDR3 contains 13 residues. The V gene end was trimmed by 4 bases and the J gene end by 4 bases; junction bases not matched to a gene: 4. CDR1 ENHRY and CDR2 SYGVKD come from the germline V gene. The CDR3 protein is CAISGGQTYEQYF. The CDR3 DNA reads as TGTGCCATCAGTGGGGGACAGACGTACGAGCAGTACTTC.

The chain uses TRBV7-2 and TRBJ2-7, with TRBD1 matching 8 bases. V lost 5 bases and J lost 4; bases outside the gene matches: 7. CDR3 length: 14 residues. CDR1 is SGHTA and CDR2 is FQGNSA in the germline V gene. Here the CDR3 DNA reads TGTGCCAGCAGCCCGAACAGGGGGGTATACGAGCAGTACTTC. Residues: CASSPNRGVYEQYF.

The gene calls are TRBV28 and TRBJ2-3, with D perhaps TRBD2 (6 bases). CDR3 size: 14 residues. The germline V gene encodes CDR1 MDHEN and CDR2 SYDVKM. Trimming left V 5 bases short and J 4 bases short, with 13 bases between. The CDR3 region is CASSQGLGADTQYF. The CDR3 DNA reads TGTGCCAGCAGTCAGGGACTGGGCGCAGATACGCAGTATTTT. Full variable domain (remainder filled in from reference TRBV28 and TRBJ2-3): DVKVTQSSRYLVKRTGEKVFLECVQDMDHENMFWYRQDPGLGLRLIYFSYDVKMKEKGDIPEGYSVSREKKERFSLILESASTNQTSMYLCASSQGLGADTQYFGPGTRLTVL.

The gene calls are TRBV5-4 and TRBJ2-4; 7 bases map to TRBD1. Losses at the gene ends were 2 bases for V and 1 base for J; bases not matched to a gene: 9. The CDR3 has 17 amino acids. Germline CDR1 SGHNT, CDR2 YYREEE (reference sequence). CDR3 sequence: CASSLETGRWAKNIQYF. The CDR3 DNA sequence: TGTGCCAGCAGCTTAGAGACAGGGCGATGGGCCAAAAACATTCAGTACTTC. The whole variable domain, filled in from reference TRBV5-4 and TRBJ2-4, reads ETGVTQSPTHLIKTRGQQVTLRCSSQSGHNTVSWYQQALGQGPQFIFQYYREEENGRGNFPPRFSGLQFPNYSSELNVNALELDDSALYLCASSLETGRWAKNIQYFGAGTRLSVL.

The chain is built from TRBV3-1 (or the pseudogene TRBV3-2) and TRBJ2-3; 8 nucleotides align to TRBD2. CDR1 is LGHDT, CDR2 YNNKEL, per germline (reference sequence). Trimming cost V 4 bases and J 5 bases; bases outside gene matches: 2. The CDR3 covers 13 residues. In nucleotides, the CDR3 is TGTGCCAGCAGCCCCGCGGGGGGAGATACGCAGTATTTT. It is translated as CASSPAGGDTQYF.

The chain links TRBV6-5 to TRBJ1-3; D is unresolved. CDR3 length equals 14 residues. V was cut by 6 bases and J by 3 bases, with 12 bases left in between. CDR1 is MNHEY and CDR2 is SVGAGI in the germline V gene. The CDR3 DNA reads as TGTGCCAGCAGCCCCCAGGCGAGTGGAAACACCATATATTTT. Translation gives CASSPQASGNTIYF.

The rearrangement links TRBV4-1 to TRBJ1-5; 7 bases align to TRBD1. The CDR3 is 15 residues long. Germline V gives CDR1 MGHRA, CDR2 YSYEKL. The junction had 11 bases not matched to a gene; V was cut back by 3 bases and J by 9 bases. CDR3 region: CASSQDDRVRPPQHF. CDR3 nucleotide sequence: TGCGCCAGCAGCCAGGATGACAGGGTCCGTCCGCCCCAGCATTTT.

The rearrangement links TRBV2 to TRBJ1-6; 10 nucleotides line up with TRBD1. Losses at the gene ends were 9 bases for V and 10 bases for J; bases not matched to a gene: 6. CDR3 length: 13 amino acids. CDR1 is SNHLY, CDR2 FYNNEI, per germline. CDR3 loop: CASTTGGRSPLHF. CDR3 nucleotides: TGTGCCAGTACGACAGGGGGCAGGTCACCCCTCCACTTT.

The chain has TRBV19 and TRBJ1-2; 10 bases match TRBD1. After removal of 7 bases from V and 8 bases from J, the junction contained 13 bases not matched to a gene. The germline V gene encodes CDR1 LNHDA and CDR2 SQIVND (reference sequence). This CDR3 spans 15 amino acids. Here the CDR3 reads CASTPGDRGSSGYTF. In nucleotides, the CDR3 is TGTGCCAGTACCCCAGGGGACAGGGGATCTTCCGGCTACACCTTC.

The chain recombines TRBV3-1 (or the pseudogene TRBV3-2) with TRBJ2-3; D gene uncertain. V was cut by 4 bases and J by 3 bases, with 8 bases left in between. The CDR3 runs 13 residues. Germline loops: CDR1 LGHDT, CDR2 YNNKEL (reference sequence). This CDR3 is CASSLRGTDTQYF. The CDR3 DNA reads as TGTGCCAGCAGCCTTCGAGGTACAGATACGCAGTATTTT.

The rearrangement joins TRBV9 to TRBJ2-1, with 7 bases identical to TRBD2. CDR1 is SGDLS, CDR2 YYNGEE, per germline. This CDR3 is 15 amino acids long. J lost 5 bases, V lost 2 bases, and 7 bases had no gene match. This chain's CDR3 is CASSVTSAPDNEQFF. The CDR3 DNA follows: TGTGCCAGCAGCGTTACTAGCGCCCCGGACAATGAGCAGTTCTTC. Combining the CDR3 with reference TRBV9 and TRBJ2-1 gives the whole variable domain DSGVTQTPKHLITATGQRVTLRCSPRSGDLSVYWYQQSLDQGLQFLIQYYNGEERAKGNILERFSAQQFPDLHSELNLSSLELGDSALYFCASSVTSAPDNEQFFGPGTRLTVL.

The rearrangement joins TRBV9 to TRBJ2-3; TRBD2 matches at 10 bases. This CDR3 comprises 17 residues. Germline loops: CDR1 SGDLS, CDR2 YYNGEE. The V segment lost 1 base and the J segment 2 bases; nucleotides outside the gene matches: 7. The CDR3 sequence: CASSVSPSGGLTDTQYF. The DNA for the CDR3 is TGTGCCAGCAGCGTATCCCCTAGCGGGGGACTCACAGATACGCAGTATTTT.

CDR3 residues: CASSSTGNKETQYF. The CDR3 nucleotides are TGCGCCAGCAGCTCGACAGGAAACAAAGAGACCCAGTACTTC. This sequence joins TRBV5-1 and TRBJ2-5, with D possibly being TRBD1 (6 bases). CDR1 SGHRS and CDR2 YFSETQ come from the germline V gene. CDR3 length equals 14 residues. Trimming removed 3 bases from V and 3 bases from J, with 12 bases in between.

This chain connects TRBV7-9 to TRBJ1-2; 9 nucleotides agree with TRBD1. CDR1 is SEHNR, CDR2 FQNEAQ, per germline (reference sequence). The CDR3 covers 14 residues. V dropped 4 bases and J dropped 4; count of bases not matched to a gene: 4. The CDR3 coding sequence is TGTGCCAGCAGCTCTACAGGGGGCGGCTATGGCTACACCTTC. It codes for CASSSTGGGYGYTF.

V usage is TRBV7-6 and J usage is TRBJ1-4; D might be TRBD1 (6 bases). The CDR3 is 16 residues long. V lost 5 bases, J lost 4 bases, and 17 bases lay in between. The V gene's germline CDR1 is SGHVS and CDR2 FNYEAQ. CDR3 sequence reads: CASSPRGGALNEKLFF. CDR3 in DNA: TGTGCCAGCAGCCCCCGTGGGGGGGCACTTAATGAAAAACTGTTTTTT.

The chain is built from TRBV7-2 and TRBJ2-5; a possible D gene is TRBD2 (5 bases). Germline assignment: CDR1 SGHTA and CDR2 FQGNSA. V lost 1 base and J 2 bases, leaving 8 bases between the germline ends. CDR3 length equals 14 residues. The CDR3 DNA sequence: TGTGCCAGCAGCTTAGTTCCGGGACAAGAGACCCAGTACTTC. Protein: CASSLVPGQETQYF.

The CDR3 region is CASSQAPGQSADTQYF. Here the CDR3 DNA reads TGCGCCAGCAGCCAAGCCCCGGGACAATCAGCAGATACGCAGTATTTT. This sequence joins TRBV4-1 and TRBJ2-3; D is possibly TRBD1 (6 bases). This CDR3 has 16 amino acids. Trimming cost V 1 base and J 4 bases, with 15 bases left between them. Germline CDR1 MGHRA, CDR2 YSYEKL.

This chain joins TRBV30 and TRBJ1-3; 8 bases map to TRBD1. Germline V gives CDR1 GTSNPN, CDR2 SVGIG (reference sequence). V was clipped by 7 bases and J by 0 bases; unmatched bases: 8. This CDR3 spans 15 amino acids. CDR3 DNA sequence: TGTGCCTCCACCGGGACAGGCGACTCTGGAAACACCATATATTTT. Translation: CASTGTGDSGNTIYF.